The following is a TCR beta chain sequence with its context. This clone was seen more than once but under ten times. Its antigen is unknown. Base qualities are not recorded, but no much larger clone differs from it by a single base. These data come from a study of beta chain features in type 1 diabetes (dated by TCRdb to the late 2010s). As for the study more broadly: Patients and healthy donors did not differ in mean age, gender distribution, total cell number or subset yield. The study compared TCRB repertoires of sorted circulating CD4+ T cell subsets between recently diagnosed type 1 diabetes patients and matched healthy donors. Regulatory and stem cell-like memory subsets were isolated from only 8 patients and roughly 8 healthy donors, whereas naive and central memory subsets came from all 30 or so donors. Across all samples, around 100 million sorted cells were examined, and cell number per subset correlated strongly with RNA yield.

Each donor gave one peripheral blood draw, approximately 120 mL on average, collected into heparinised tubes. Using a panel that included CD45RO, CCR7, CD25, CD127, CD95 and CD27, naive, central memory, regulatory and stem cell-like memory CD4+ T cells were sorted on a BD FACSAria II. Every sorted population had a purity above 95%. PBMCs were isolated immediately by Lymphoprep density gradient centrifugation and stained directly without culture. Samples were stained and sorted in pairs, with one healthy donor and one patient per experiment, so that batch effects were minimized. Including the terminal cysteine and phenylalanine, the CDR3 comprises 15 residues. Of the read, only the CDR3 DNA is kept; its 45 bases are in frame from base 1. Unmatched junction bases come to 11, with V trimmed by 8 bases and J by 1 base. The germline V gene (reference sequence) sets CDR1 to GTSNPN and CDR2 to SVGIG. Overall study outcomes, separate from this receptor: In all four CD4+ subsets, TCRB CDR3 length was moderately but significantly shorter in type 1 diabetes patients. Shorter templates might have been favored by PCR, but patient and control samples were amplified and corrected together, so both groups would have been affected equally by any skew. Because cDNA was sequenced instead of genomic DNA, highly expressing activated cells could be over-represented, though the groups showed no difference in activation or CD3 levels. Fewer insertions and more nucleotide deletions at VDJ recombination sites were observed in patients with type 1 diabetes, implying thymic rearrangement abnormalities. HLA sub-analyses involved small numbers of individuals, so any influence of HLA type on TCRB rearrangement remained unresolved. Naive, central memory and regulatory TCRB repertoires appeared to be more alike among patients than among healthy donors.

The High Capacity cDNA Reverse Transcription Kit was used to reverse transcribe all of the isolated RNA, meaning that expressed TCRB transcripts were what got sequenced. Deep immunoSEQ sequencing was applied to naive, central memory and regulatory T cell samples, giving an average of roughly 3.5 million total reads per sample. Sorted cells were lysed in RLT buffer, and RNA was extracted using DNase-treated RNeasy Micro or Mini kits according to cell number. Each cell subset was processed on its own to prevent cross-contamination, while patient and healthy donor samples were processed together. The immunoSEQ multiplex PCR was used to amplify TCRB sequences from cDNA, generating 87-bp fragments that spanned the CDR3 region. The amplicons were sequenced using the Illumina HiSeq platform. In the source study's methods: Synthetic template baselines were used to correct PCR bias computationally, reads within Hamming distance 2 were collapsed, and singletons that could not be merged were discarded. Reads were aligned to IMGT to assign V, D and J genes, CDR3 length, and insertions or deletions at six rearrangement sites. Within each subset, clonotype counts were normalized to sorted cell number, and only after that were true diversity and Gini coefficients computed with the tcR R package. The overlap coefficient, calculated on TCRB nucleotide sequences, was used to quantify repertoire sharing. Out-of-frame TCRB sequences from naive cells were analyzed as a proxy for the pre-selection repertoire. TCRdb took over this immuneACCESS table, retaining in-frame rearrangements with V and J assigned. Such tables are incomplete; in checked studies, under half of the missing clones stem from an unresolved V gene, and the remainder is unexplained. V and J calls plus clone size are reproduced from that table; the DNA served to infer D and trimming. The sample table holds about 360,000 clones, of which approximately 12% were seen once. 0.017% of the sample is in the top ten clones.

Sequencing was carried out using naive CD4+ T cells from blood. The cell subset or site label for this specimen denotes: true naive CD4+ T cells. The chain is encoded by TRBV30 joined to TRBJ2-3; TRBD1 aligns with 8 central bases. This clonotype was sampled from a man between 18 and 29 years old in good health. The CDR3 protein is CARLTQGVGTDTQYF. The DNA sequence follows: TGTGCCCGTTTGACACAGGGGGTGGGCACAGATACGCAGTATTTT.